This record looks at one T cell receptor (beta chain) sequence and its context. This clonotype was observed many times. This clone's antigen is unknown. There are no base qualities to consult, and no much larger clone falls within one base. The data are from a study of chronic HIV infection and antiretroviral therapy (dated by TCRdb to the mid-2010s). The receptor library was made with 5' RACE. This sample was sequenced with an Illumina MiSeq. TCRdb itself trimmed the public reads at Q25 with fastp, ran MiXCR and retained productive beta chains. Merged by CDR3 protein, the rows form single entries marked with the most common genes and DNA. This sample is represented by around 30,000 distinct CDR3 sequences; about 9.6% of them were singletons. The ten largest make up roughly 2.7% of the sample. V loses 1 base, J loses 3 bases, and the germline ends lie 26 bases apart. The CDR3 goes from the cysteine to the phenylalanine over 19 residues. The kept DNA is CDR3 alone, 57 bases in frame from the first base. The germline V gene (reference sequence) gives CDR1 as DFQATT and CDR2 as SNEGSKA.

The sequence links TRBV20-1 to TRBJ2-3, with a weak D call of TRBD2 (5 bases match). This receptor was taken from an adult who had HIV and had not received antiretroviral therapy, or was an uninfected healthy control (not recorded which). Source material: peripheral blood. The bases read TGCAGTGCTAGAGGAGCCCCCTCCCAGCCGAGACTAATTACAGATACGCAGTATTTT. Its translation reads: CSARGAPSQPRLITDTQYF.